Sequencing of this T cell receptor (beta chain) was carried out in a study of neurological immune-mediated disorders. As for the study in general: Among 35 or so multiple sclerosis patients, about 31 were relapsing-remitting and 3 were secondary progressive.

This clonotype has a count of ten or more. CDR1 is DFQATT, CDR2 SNEGSKA, per germline (reference sequence). The CDR3 has 15 amino acids. TCRdb re-derived calls from the 5' RACE reads in MiXCR, one entry per CDR3 protein. In the table there are under 80,000 distinct CDR3 sequences, 5.2% of which are singletons. The material sequenced was PBMCs. The sequence came from a woman aged 25 to 39 with multiple sclerosis. The chain is built from TRBV20-1 and TRBJ2-1, with a tentative D call TRBD1 (6 bases). CDR3 in DNA: TGCAGCCCCACACCCTTAGGGGGAAGCTACAATGAGCAGTTCTTC. It yields the protein CSPTPLGGSYNEQFF.